A selection of T cell receptor beta chains follows, all from one sample in a study of shared clonotypes between healthy human individuals. Clones were read by immunoSEQ multiplex PCR, and TCRdb kept only the in-frame ones, dropping some. Counted here are approximately 530,000 clones, about 96% occurring once; the ten biggest clones make up about 0.059%. Sequenced sample: naive CD4+ T cells sorted from blood. The receptors were sampled from a woman in her 30s in good health. Both conserved end residues are part of each CDR3. Fields, in order: clone size, V gene, J gene, D gene, CDR3 DNA, CDR3 protein. A D gene is named only where the DNA matches it firmly. Size is stated for part of the rows, as once, few or many counts, or as a class when the clone is expanded.

clone size: .
V gene: TRBV7-9
J gene: TRBJ2-7
D gene: TRBD2
CDR3 DNA: TGTGCCAGCAGCTTAGCGGCAGCGGGACCTTACGAGCAGTACTTC
CDR3 protein: CASSLAAAGPYEQYF

clone size: .
V gene: TRBV29-1
J gene: TRBJ2-7
D gene: .
CDR3 DNA: TGCAGCGTTAGGAGCGAAGGAAGCTCCTACGAGCAGTACTTC
CDR3 protein: CSVRSEGSSYEQYF

clone size: .
V gene: TRBV7-9
J gene: TRBJ2-7
D gene: TRBD1
CDR3 DNA: TGTGCCAGCAGCTTGGGACAGAGCTCCTACGAGCAGTACTTC
CDR3 protein: CASSLGQSSYEQYF

clone size: .
V gene: TRBV28
J gene: TRBJ1-5
D gene: .
CDR3 DNA: TGTGCCAGCAGCTCAGGACAGTCTAGCAATCAGCCCCAGCATTTT
CDR3 protein: CASSSGQSSNQPQHF

clone size: .
V gene: TRBV5-1
J gene: TRBJ2-1
D gene: TRBD2
CDR3 DNA: TGCGCCAGCAGCATTGGACTAGCGGGAGACAATGAGCAGTTCTTC
CDR3 protein: CASSIGLAGDNEQFF

clone size: .
V gene: TRBV27
J gene: TRBJ1-5
D gene: TRBD1
CDR3 DNA: TGTGCCAGCAGTCCCAAACAGGGGGCTATTCAGCCCCAGCATTTT
CDR3 protein: CASSPKQGAIQPQHF

clone size: .
V gene: TRBV7-6
J gene: TRBJ2-1
D gene: .
CDR3 DNA: TGTGCCAGCAGCTTTCAATACCATGGCGATGAGCAGTTCTTC
CDR3 protein: CASSFQYHGDEQFF

clone size: few
V gene: TRBV6-5
J gene: TRBJ2-7
D gene: TRBD2
CDR3 DNA: TGTGCCAGCAGTACCTTAGCGGGAGGGAGTTACGAGCAGTACTTC
CDR3 protein: CASSTLAGGSYEQYF

clone size: .
V gene: TRBV6-5
J gene: TRBJ2-7
D gene: TRBD1
CDR3 DNA: TGTGCCAGCAGCGCCCCCGGGACAGGGGTTTACGAGCAGTACTTC
CDR3 protein: CASSAPGTGVYEQYF

clone size: .
V gene: TRBV1
J gene: TRBJ1-2
D gene: .
CDR3 DNA: TGCACCAGCAGATTGTATTGTTTGTGCGAGACCTATGGCTACACCTTC
CDR3 protein: CTSRLYCLCETYGYTF

clone size: .
V gene: TRBV9
J gene: TRBJ2-1
D gene: .
CDR3 DNA: TGTGCCAGCAGCGTAGGAGTAGCGGTGGGACCTGATGAGCAGTTCTTC
CDR3 protein: CASSVGVAVGPDEQFF

clone size: once
V gene: TRBV5-1
J gene: TRBJ1-3
D gene: TRBD1
CDR3 DNA: TGCGCCAGCAGCTTGGACAGGGGCTCTGGAAACACCATATATTTT
CDR3 protein: CASSLDRGSGNTIYF

clone size: .
V gene: TRBV7-7
J gene: TRBJ2-1
D gene: .
CDR3 DNA: TGTGCCAGCAGCTCCCGGGGCTCGGGGGCGAATGAGCAGTTCTTC
CDR3 protein: CASSSRGSGANEQFF

clone size: .
V gene: TRBV7-6
J gene: TRBJ2-3
D gene: .
CDR3 DNA: TGTGCCAGCAGTCACCGGGACCGGAAAATTTTT
CDR3 protein: CASSHRDRKIF

clone size: .
V gene: TRBV6-1
J gene: TRBJ2-7
D gene: TRBD1
CDR3 DNA: TGTGCCAGCAGACCGGGACAGGGAGTCGAGCAGTACTTC
CDR3 protein: CASRPGQGVEQYF

clone size: .
V gene: TRBV10-2
J gene: TRBJ1-4
D gene: .
CDR3 DNA: TGCGCCAGCGGTGGTGTGGGGGCATCAACTAATGAAAAACTGTTTTTT
CDR3 protein: CASGGVGASTNEKLFF

clone size: .
V gene: TRBV10-3
J gene: TRBJ2-5
D gene: TRBD1
CDR3 DNA: TGTGCCATCGGGGTGGCGCGGACAGGCCAAGAGACCCAGTACTTC
CDR3 protein: CAIGVARTGQETQYF

clone size: .
V gene: TRBV28
J gene: TRBJ2-6
D gene: .
CDR3 DNA: TGTGCCAGCAGTTCCTGGGGCTCTGGGGCCAACGTCCTGACTTTC
CDR3 protein: CASSSWGSGANVLTF

clone size: .
V gene: TRBV30
J gene: TRBJ2-1
D gene: TRBD2
CDR3 DNA: TGTGCCTGGAGGTGGGGCGGGAGCTCCTACAATGAGCAGTTCTTC
CDR3 protein: CAWRWGGSSYNEQFF

clone size: once
V gene: TRBV11-2
J gene: TRBJ1-5
D gene: .
CDR3 DNA: TGTGCCAGCAGCCCCGGTCCTTTACAGCCCCAGCATTTT
CDR3 protein: CASSPGPLQPQHF

clone size: .
V gene: TRBV10-1
J gene: TRBJ1-5
D gene: .
CDR3 DNA: TGCGCCAGTTCCCCGGACCCCAATCAGCCCCAGCATTTT
CDR3 protein: CASSPDPNQPQHF

clone size: few
V gene: TRBV7-9
J gene: TRBJ2-7
D gene: .
CDR3 DNA: TGTGCCAGCAGCCCAGGGACCGCGAGCTCCTACGAGCAGTACTTC
CDR3 protein: CASSPGTASSYEQYF

clone size: .
V gene: TRBV6-6
J gene: TRBJ2-7
D gene: .
CDR3 DNA: TGTGCCAGCACCCCAACAGTAGGAGGCTACGAGCAGTACTTC
CDR3 protein: CASTPTVGGYEQYF

clone size: .
V gene: TRBV6-6
J gene: TRBJ2-6
D gene: .
CDR3 DNA: TGTGCCAGCAGGACCACGTTCTCTGGGGCCAACGTCCTGACTTTC
CDR3 protein: CASRTTFSGANVLTF

clone size: .
V gene: TRBV7-9
J gene: TRBJ2-1
D gene: .
CDR3 DNA: TGTGCCAGCAGCTTAGAGGTTGAGAACAATGAGCAGTTCTTC
CDR3 protein: CASSLEVENNEQFF

clone size: .
V gene: TRBV5-5
J gene: TRBJ2-5
D gene: .
CDR3 DNA: TGTGCCAGCAGCTTGGTAGGAAGACGGGAGACCCAGTACTTC
CDR3 protein: CASSLVGRRETQYF

clone size: .
V gene: TRBV7-9
J gene: TRBJ1-1
D gene: TRBD1
CDR3 DNA: TGTGCCAGCAGCTTAGAGAGGGGGCTCCCTGAAGCTTTCTTT
CDR3 protein: CASSLERGLPEAFF

clone size: .
V gene: TRBV28
J gene: TRBJ1-2
D gene: .
CDR3 DNA: TGTGCCAGCAGTTTCGACGGACCTAACTATGGCTACACCTTC
CDR3 protein: CASSFDGPNYGYTF

clone size: .
V gene: TRBV19
J gene: TRBJ2-3
D gene: TRBD2
CDR3 DNA: TGTGCCAGTAGTAGCCCGTATGCGGGAGATACAACAGATACGCAGTATTTT
CDR3 protein: CASSSPYAGDTTDTQYF

clone size: .
V gene: TRBV4-1
J gene: TRBJ2-3
D gene: TRBD2
CDR3 DNA: TGCGCCAGCAGCCAATTATCAGCGGGAGTAAGGACAGATACGCAGTATTTT
CDR3 protein: CASSQLSAGVRTDTQYF

clone size: .
V gene: TRBV7-9
J gene: TRBJ2-1
D gene: TRBD2
CDR3 DNA: TGTGCCAGCAGCAAACGGACTAGCGGTTACAATGAGCAGTTCTTC
CDR3 protein: CASSKRTSGYNEQFF

clone size: .
V gene: TRBV5-1
J gene: TRBJ2-4
D gene: .
CDR3 DNA: TGCGCCAGCAGCCCGACATTTGAGGGTCTTTCCAAAAACATTCAGTACTTC
CDR3 protein: CASSPTFEGLSKNIQYF

clone size: .
V gene: TRBV30
J gene: TRBJ2-7
D gene: .
CDR3 DNA: TGTGCCTGGAGTAAGTGGGGATCCTACGAGCAGTACTTC
CDR3 protein: CAWSKWGSYEQYF

clone size: once
V gene: TRBV2
J gene: TRBJ2-1
D gene: .
CDR3 DNA: TGTGCCAGCAGTATGCAGAGCTCCTACAATGAGCAGTTCTTC
CDR3 protein: CASSMQSSYNEQFF

clone size: .
V gene: TRBV20-1
J gene: TRBJ2-5
D gene: .
CDR3 DNA: TGCAGTGCTAGAGGGGGGACCCAGTACTTC
CDR3 protein: CSARGGTQYF

clone size: .
V gene: TRBV29-1
J gene: TRBJ2-3
D gene: .
CDR3 DNA: TGCAGCGCTGTTAGGGCTAGCGTTCTCACAGATACGCAGTATTTT
CDR3 protein: CSAVRASVLTDTQYF

clone size: .
V gene: TRBV28
J gene: TRBJ2-1
D gene: TRBD2
CDR3 DNA: TGTGCCAGCAGCCGCGGCACACTAGCGGGGGACTCGCAGTTCTTC
CDR3 protein: CASSRGTLAGDSQFF

clone size: .
V gene: TRBV28
J gene: TRBJ2-7
D gene: TRBD1
CDR3 DNA: TGTGCCAGCAGTTTCCGGACAGGGATCTACGAGCAGTACTTC
CDR3 protein: CASSFRTGIYEQYF

clone size: .
V gene: TRBV10-3
J gene: TRBJ1-5
D gene: TRBD1
CDR3 DNA: TGTGCCATCAGTGATGTACAGGGGTTCTATCAGCCCCAGCATTTT
CDR3 protein: CAISDVQGFYQPQHF

clone size: .
V gene: TRBV28
J gene: TRBJ1-1
D gene: .
CDR3 DNA: TGTGCCGCAGAGGTCGGCAGCCCCGACACTGAAGCTTTCTTT
CDR3 protein: CAAEVGSPDTEAFF

clone size: .
V gene: TRBV11-3
J gene: TRBJ2-3
D gene: .
CDR3 DNA: TGTGCCAGCAGCTCCCACAGGGCCACAGATACGCAGTATTTT
CDR3 protein: CASSSHRATDTQYF

clone size: .
V gene: TRBV19
J gene: TRBJ1-4
D gene: .
CDR3 DNA: TGTGCCAGTAGTTCGAGGCAGGTAGCTGAAAAACTGTTTTTT
CDR3 protein: CASSSRQVAEKLFF

clone size: .
V gene: TRBV27
J gene: TRBJ2-1
D gene: TRBD1
CDR3 DNA: TGTGCCAGCAGTCGGGCCGTGTTGTGGCAGGGGGTGGGCAATGAGCAGTTCTTC
CDR3 protein: CASSRAVLWQGVGNEQFF